This T cell receptor (beta chain) comes out of a study of CD4+ T cells in melanoma. Germline V gene lookup returns CDR1 SGHVS and CDR2 FNYEAQ. The CDR3 has 15 residues. The V segment lost 5 bases and the J segment 2 bases; nucleotides outside the gene matches: 7. TCRdb keeps only in-frame clones here, not all; method: immunoSEQ multiplex PCR. In the table there are about 50,000 clones, nearly 90% of which are singletons. The rearrangement links TRBV7-6 to TRBJ2-5, with 8 bases lining up with TRBD2. The sequence derives from a human donor with melanoma. The sequencing input was peripheral blood. The CDR3 spells CASSPVAGTQETQYF. In nucleotides, the CDR3 is TGTGCCAGCAGCCCCGTAGCGGGAACGCAAGAGACCCAGTACTTC.